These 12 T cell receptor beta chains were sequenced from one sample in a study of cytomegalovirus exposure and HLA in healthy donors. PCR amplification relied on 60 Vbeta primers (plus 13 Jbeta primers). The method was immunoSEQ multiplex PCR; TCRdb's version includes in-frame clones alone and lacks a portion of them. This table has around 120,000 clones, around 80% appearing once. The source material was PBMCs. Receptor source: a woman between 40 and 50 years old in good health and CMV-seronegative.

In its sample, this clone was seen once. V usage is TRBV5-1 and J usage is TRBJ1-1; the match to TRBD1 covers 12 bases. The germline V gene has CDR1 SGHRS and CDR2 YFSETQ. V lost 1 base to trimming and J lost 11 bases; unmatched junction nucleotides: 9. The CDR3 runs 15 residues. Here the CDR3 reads CASSLSRDRGQTAFF. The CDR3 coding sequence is TGCGCCAGCAGCTTGTCCCGGGACAGGGGGCAGACGGCTTTCTTT.

The CDR3 DNA sequence: TGTGCCAGCAGCGCAGGGGGCGCGGTGAACACTGAAGCTTTCTTT. It codes for CASSAGGAVNTEAFF. V and J are TRBV7-2 and TRBJ1-1; TRBD1 matches at 8 bases. V was pared by 5 bases and J by 0 bases, with 5 bases of the junction left unmatched. The CDR3 is 15 residues long. CDR1 and CDR2 (germline): SGHTA, FQGNSA.

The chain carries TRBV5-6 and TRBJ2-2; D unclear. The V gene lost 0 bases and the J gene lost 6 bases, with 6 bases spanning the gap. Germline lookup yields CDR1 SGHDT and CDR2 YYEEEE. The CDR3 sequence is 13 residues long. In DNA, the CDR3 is TGTGCCAGCAGCTTGGGATACTCCGGGGAGCTGTTTTTT. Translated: CASSLGYSGELFF.

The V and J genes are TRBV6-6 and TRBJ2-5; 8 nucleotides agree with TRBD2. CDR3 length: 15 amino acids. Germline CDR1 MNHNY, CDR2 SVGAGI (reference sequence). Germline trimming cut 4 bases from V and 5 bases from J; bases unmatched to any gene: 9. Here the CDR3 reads CASSWAGTRSETQYF. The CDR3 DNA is TGTGCCAGCAGTTGGGCCGGGACTAGATCGGAGACCCAGTACTTC.

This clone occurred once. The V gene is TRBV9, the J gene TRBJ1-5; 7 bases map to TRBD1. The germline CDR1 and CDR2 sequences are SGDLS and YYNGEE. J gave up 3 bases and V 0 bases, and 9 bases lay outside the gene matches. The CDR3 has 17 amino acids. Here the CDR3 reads CASSVGFGQAFNQPQHF. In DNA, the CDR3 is TGTGCCAGCAGCGTAGGGTTTGGACAGGCCTTCAATCAGCCCCAGCATTTT.

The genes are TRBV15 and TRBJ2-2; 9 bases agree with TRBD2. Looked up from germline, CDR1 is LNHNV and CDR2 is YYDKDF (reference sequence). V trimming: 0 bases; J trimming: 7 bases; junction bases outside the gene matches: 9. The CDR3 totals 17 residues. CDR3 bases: TGTGCCACCAGCAGAGATAAGGCGGGGGGGTTCAACGGGGAGCTGTTTTTT. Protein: CATSRDKAGGFNGELFF.

In DNA form, the CDR3 reads TGTGCCAGTAGCCTCCCTAGCACAGATACGCAGTATTTT. It encodes CASSLPSTDTQYF. V is TRBV19 and J is TRBJ2-3; no clear D gene. The CDR3 is 13 amino acids. V was pared by 6 bases and J by 0 bases, with 7 bases between. Germline loops: CDR1 LNHDA, CDR2 SQIVND (reference sequence).

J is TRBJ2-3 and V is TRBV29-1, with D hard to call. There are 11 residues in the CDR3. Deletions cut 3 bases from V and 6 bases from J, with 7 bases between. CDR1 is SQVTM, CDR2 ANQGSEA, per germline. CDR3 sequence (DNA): TGCAGCGTTGACCCTCGGGATACGCAGTATTTT. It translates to CSVDPRDTQYF.

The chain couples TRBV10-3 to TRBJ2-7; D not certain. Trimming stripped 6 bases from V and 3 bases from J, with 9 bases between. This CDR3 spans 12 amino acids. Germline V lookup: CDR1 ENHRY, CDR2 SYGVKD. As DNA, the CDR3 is TGTGCCATCAGCCCCGAACTCTACGAGCAGTACTTC. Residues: CAISPELYEQYF.

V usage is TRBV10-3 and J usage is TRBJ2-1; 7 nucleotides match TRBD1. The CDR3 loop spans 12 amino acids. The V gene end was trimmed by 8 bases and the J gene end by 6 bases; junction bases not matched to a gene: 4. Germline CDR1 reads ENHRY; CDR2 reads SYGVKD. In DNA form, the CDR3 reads TGTGCCATCTTAGGACAGGCCAATGAGCAGTTCTTC. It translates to CAILGQANEQFF.

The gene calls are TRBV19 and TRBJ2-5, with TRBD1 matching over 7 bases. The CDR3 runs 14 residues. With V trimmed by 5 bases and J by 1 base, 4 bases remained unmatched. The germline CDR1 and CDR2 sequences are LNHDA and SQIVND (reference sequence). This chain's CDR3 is CASSARDSQETQYF. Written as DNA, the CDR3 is TGTGCCAGTAGTGCCCGGGACAGCCAAGAGACCCAGTACTTC.

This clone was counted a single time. CDR3 nucleotide sequence: TGTGCCAGCAGCCAACCGGGACAGGGGTCCGATACGCAGTATTTT. Protein sequence: CASSQPGQGSDTQYF. This rearrangement joins TRBV7-6 to TRBJ2-3, with 10 bases lining up with TRBD1. This CDR3 contains 15 residues. Germline loops: CDR1 SGHVS, CDR2 FNYEAQ. Losses at the gene ends were 5 bases for V and 6 bases for J; bases not matched to a gene: 8.